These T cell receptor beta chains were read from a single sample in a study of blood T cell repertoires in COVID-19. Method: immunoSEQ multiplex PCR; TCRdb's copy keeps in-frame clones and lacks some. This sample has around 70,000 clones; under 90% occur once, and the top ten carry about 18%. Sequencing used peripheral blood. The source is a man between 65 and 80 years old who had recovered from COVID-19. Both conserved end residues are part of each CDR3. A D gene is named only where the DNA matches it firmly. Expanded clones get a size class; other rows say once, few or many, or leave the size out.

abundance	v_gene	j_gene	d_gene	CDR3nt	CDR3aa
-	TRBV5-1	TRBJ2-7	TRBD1	TGCGCCAGCAGCCATGACACGGGACAGGGGGCCCAGAAGGGGAGGGAGCAGTACTTC	CASSHDTGQGAQKGREQYF
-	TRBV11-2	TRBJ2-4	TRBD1	TGTGCCAGCAGCTTTGACAGGGACATTCAGTACTTC	CASSFDRDIQYF
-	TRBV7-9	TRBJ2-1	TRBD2	TGTGCCAGCAGCCCCTCCGGGGGGGCTATGAATGAGCAGTTCTTC	CASSPSGGAMNEQFF
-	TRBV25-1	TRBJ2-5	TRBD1	TGTGCCAGCAGTGCTTACCGGGACAGACAAGAGACCCAGTACTTC	CASSAYRDRQETQYF
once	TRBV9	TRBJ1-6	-	TGTGCCAGCAGCCCCTGGGGAGGAGGAGATTCACCCCTCCACTTT	CASSPWGGGDSPLHF
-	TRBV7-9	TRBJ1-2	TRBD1	TGTGCCAGCAGCTTGCCCGGGACAGGGGTCGGCTACACCTTC	CASSLPGTGVGYTF
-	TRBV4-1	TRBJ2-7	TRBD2	TGCGCCAGCAGCCAAGAGGGAGGGGGAGCGGGAGGGCCCCACGAGCAGTACTTC	CASSQEGGGAGGPHEQYF
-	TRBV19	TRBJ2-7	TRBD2	TGTGCCAGTAGCCGTCTAGCGGGAGAGTCCTACGAGCAGTACTTC	CASSRLAGESYEQYF
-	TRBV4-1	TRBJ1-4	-	TGCGCCAGCAGCCAGGCAAGAGGTACAGGGGAAAAACTGTTTTTT	CASSQARGTGEKLFF
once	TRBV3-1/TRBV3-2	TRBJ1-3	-	TGTGCCAGCAGCCAAGACGGGCCCTTTGGGGTCGGGGGAGGAAACACCATATATTTT	CASSQDGPFGVGGGNTIYF
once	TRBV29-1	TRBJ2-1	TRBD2	TGCAGCGCCGAAGATAGCGGGAGTACCTACAATGAGCAGTTCTTC	CSAEDSGSTYNEQFF
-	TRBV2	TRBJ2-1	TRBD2	TGTGCCAGCAGTGACAACACCGGACTAGCGGGGAATGAGCAGTTCTTC	CASSDNTGLAGNEQFF
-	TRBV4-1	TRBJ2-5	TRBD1	TGCGCCAGCAGCCCTACTGTGGGACAGGGGGGTGTAGAGACCCAGTACTTC	CASSPTVGQGGVETQYF
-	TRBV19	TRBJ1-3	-	TGTGCCAGTAGTATGGAGAGCCTGAGCTCTGGAAACACCATATATTTT	CASSMESLSSGNTIYF
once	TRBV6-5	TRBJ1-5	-	TGTGCCAGCAGCGAGACGCGGGGCCCCAATCAGCCCCAGCATTTT	CASSETRGPNQPQHF
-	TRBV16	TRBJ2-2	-	TGTGCCAGCAGTCCTGACACCACCGGGGAGCTGTTTTTT	CASSPDTTGELFF
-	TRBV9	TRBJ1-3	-	TGTGCCAGCAGCGTAGTGGGAGACGGAAACACCATATATTTT	CASSVVGDGNTIYF
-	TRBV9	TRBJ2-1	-	TGTGCCAGCAGCACACTGACAGAACCCAATGAGCAGTTCTTC	CASSTLTEPNEQFF
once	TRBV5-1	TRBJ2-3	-	TGCGCCAGCAGCTTACAGGAAGATACGCAGTATTTT	CASSLQEDTQYF
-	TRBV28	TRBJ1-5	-	TGTGCCAGCAGTTTATTGATTCAGGGAGGTCAGCCCCAGCATTTT	CASSLLIQGGQPQHF
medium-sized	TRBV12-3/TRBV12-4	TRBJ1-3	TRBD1	TGTGCCAGCAGTCCAGACAGGGGCTCGACCATATATTTT	CASSPDRGSTIYF
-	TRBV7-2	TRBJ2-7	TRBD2	TGTGCCAGCAGCTTATTAGCGGGAGGGCCTTTGCAGTACTTC	CASSLLAGGPLQYF
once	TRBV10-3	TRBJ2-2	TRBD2	TGTGCCATCAGTGAGTCACAAGCGGGAGGGTCCCTGTTTTTT	CAISESQAGGSLFF
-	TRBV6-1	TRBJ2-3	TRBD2	TGTGCCAGCAGTGAAGAGGGCGGGGGGGCCACAGATACGCAGTATTTT	CASSEEGGGATDTQYF
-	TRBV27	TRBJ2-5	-	TGTGCCAGCAGACCTATTCTCTACCTCCAAGAGACCCAGTACTTC	CASRPILYLQETQYF
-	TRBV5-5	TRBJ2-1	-	TGTGCCAGCAGCTTGGACTTCAACAATGAGCAGTTCTTC	CASSLDFNNEQFF
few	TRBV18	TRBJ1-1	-	TGTGCCGGAGAGAACAGGGCGGGCACTGAAGCTTTCTTT	CAGENRAGTEAFF
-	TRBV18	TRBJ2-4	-	TGTGCCAGCTCACCGGACATGAGTAGAGACATTCAGTACTTC	CASSPDMSRDIQYF
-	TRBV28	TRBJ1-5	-	TGTGCCAGCAGTTATGTATCTTCGAGCAATCAGCCCCAGCATTTT	CASSYVSSSNQPQHF
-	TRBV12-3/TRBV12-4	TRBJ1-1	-	TGTGCCAGCAGAGGGTCCGGGGGAGATTTAGCTTTCTTT	CASRGSGGDLAFF
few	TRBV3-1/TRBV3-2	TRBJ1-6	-	TGTGCCAGCAGCCCACAGGTGCTTAATTCACCCCTCCACTTT	CASSPQVLNSPLHF
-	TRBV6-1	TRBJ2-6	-	TGTGCCAGCAGTGAACGAGGGGGCTCTGGGGCCAACGTCCTGACTTTC	CASSERGGSGANVLTF
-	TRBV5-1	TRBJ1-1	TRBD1	TGCGCCAGCAGCTTACCGGGACAGGGCACTGAAGCTTTCTTT	CASSLPGQGTEAFF
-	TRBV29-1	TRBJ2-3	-	TGCAGCGTCACCCCGGGAAGCACAGATACGCAGTATTTT	CSVTPGSTDTQYF
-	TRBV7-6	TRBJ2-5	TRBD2	TGTGCCAGCAGCCCTCTAGCGGGGGGGGCCCAAGAGACCCAGTACTTC	CASSPLAGGAQETQYF
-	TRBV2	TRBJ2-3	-	TGTGCCAGCAGTGCGAGGGCTAGCAGAGACACAGATACGCAGTATTTT	CASSARASRDTDTQYF
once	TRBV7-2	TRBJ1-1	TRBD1	TGTGCCAGCAGCAAACAGGGGGACACTGAAGCTTTCTTT	CASSKQGDTEAFF
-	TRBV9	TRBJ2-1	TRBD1	TGTGCCAGCAGCCCAGTCGGGACAGGGTATAACAATGAGCAGTTCTTC	CASSPVGTGYNNEQFF
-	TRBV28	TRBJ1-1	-	TGTGCCAGCAGGGTCTTGAGCGCGAACACTGAAGCTTTCTTT	CASRVLSANTEAFF